This T cell receptor beta chain was retrieved from a study of shared clonotypes between healthy human individuals (dated by TCRdb to 2020 to 2022). In the study overall: A couple of women and a few men aged 18 to 49 years were included in the cohort. For each donor, CD4 naive and CD4 memory were each run on three plates, CD8 naive on two plates, and CD8 memory on one plate. Blood TCR repertoires of five healthy adults were deeply sequenced to estimate repertoire size and the extent of clonotype sharing between individuals. Different laboratories and diverse techniques were used to prepare libraries and sequence TCR repertoires, to increase sequencing depth and limit assay-specific biases. Leukapheresis yielded between about 0.94 and 8.9 billion PBMCs per donor.

What the work shows at the level of the full study, not this receptor alone: Larger estimated clonotype richness was generally found for naive subsets than for memory subsets. Across a handful of donors, about 5.2% of naive CD4, approximately 4% of naive CD8, 2% to 2.5% of memory CD4, and approximately 0.4% of memory CD8 clonotypes were shared. Higher generation probabilities were observed for clonotypes shared by all four sorted-subset donors than for non-shared clonotypes. Rarefaction of sorted-subset datasets indicated incomplete sequencing despite the large sequencing depth. Sampling was limited to blood, and TCR repertoires in tissue likely differ from TCR repertoires in blood. The small number of donors limited the genetic and exposure-history diversity represented. Based on pairwise subsampling, the degree of clonotype sharing among donors was expected to be affected by sequencing depth.

Using the deep immunoSEQ assay, TCR CDR3 regions were amplified from genomic DNA by multiplex PCR. Extracted genomic DNA from each cell subset was distributed evenly across all wells of several immunoSEQ 96-well plates, and each plate was treated as a replicate. Each replicate PCR for sorted subsets received about 210 ng genomic DNA, equal to tens of thousands of T cell genomes. The purified libraries were quantified using a Qubit 3.0 fluorometer, sized with a Bioanalyzer 2100, and then quantified again using the KAPA Library Quantification kit. Every immunoSEQ 96-well plate was sequenced on a dedicated single-read 150-cycle Illumina NextSeq 550 flow cell. On the authors' methods: Because the immunoSEQ output held only junctional sequences and lacked quality scores, the filtering could not match the filtering applied to full-length reads. Sequences were annotated with PyIR, a Python wrapper for IgBLAST v1.9, using IMGT germline references to assign V/J genes and CDR3. Reads were removed for weak V/J assignments (E-value above 1e-6), missing CDR3, stop codons, out-of-frame junctions, or ambiguous translated residues. V3J clonotypes were defined by identical inferred V gene, J gene, and CDR3 amino acid sequence. Percentage overlap between repertoires was computed as shared unique clonotypes divided by the size of the smaller repertoire. RTK rarefaction, the Chao1 estimator, and Recon v2.1 estimates of unobserved clonotypes were used to assess repertoire richness. Generation probabilities were computed with OLGA for all TCRbeta clonotypes obtained by the gDNA method from a handful of donors. TCRdb carries this immuneACCESS record with in-frame sequences only. Its versions omit some clonotypes, under half of them owing to an unresolved V gene in the studies checked, with the rest unexplained. The DNA gave D and trimming, while V, J and clone size come from that table. For this sample there are some 1,100,000 clones; 75% to 80% appear just once. Jointly, the top ten make up more than 0.45% of the sample.

V was cut back by 5 bases and J by 5 bases, leaving a gap of 13 bases between them. The germline V gene gives CDR1 as SGHVS and CDR2 as FQNEAQ. CDR3 length: 14 amino acids, cysteine to phenylalanine. Only the CDR3 portion is preserved as DNA: 42 bases, with reading frame beginning at the first base. In the case of this clone: Its cognate antigen has yet to be identified. Base qualities were left out, and no much larger clone turns up one base away.

Donors were healthy HIV-negative adults with no recently reported acute infections or vaccinations. Only Caucasian adults living in Nashville, Tennessee, USA were represented among the donors. Magnetic negative selection was used to enrich CD4+ T cells, after which naive cells were positively selected on CD45RA and the negative fraction became the memory subset. Blood was obtained by leukapheresis, after which PBMCs were separated by Ficoll-Histopaque density gradient centrifugation and cryopreserved in liquid nitrogen vapor phase. Purity and quantity of every magnetically sorted T cell population were checked by analytical flow cytometry. From each sorted fraction, genomic DNA was isolated and quantified by UV absorbance on a Nanodrop 2000c.

The source material was memory CD4+ T cells from PBMCs. Taken with the paper, the label for cell subset or site translates to: CD45RA-negative fraction. This chain is built from TRBV7-8 and TRBJ1-3; the D gene identity is not certain. The origin of this receptor is a man aged 18 to 29 in good health. Some clones in this sample may be carry-over from other donors' samples. The sequenced DNA: TGTGCCAGCAGCCAAGAGGTCGGGCGAAACACCATATATTTT. This sequence encodes CASSQEVGRNTIYF.